Each of the 2 T cell receptor beta chains below was sequenced from the same sample in a study of blood T cell repertoires in COVID-19. Produced via immunoSEQ multiplex PCR; TCRdb's table is partial and in-frame only. The sample shows 85,000 to 120,000 clones, 92% of them seen only once. The specimen was peripheral blood. All receptors derive from a woman between 45 and 65 years old with COVID-19, enrolled during active disease.

The V and J genes are TRBV6-6 and TRBJ1-6; TRBD1 aligns across 8 bases. There are 16 residues in the CDR3. Germline CDR1 and CDR2: MNHNY and SVGAGI (reference sequence). J lost 6 bases, V lost 5 bases, and 9 bases had no gene match. CDR3 in amino acids: CASSQPQGASNSPLHF. The CDR3 nucleotides read TGTGCCAGCAGTCAACCGCAGGGGGCGAGTAATTCACCCCTCCACTTT.

The chain has TRBV24-1 and TRBJ1-5; 10 positions match TRBD1. The CDR3 consists of 16 residues. Germline lookup yields CDR1 KGHDR and CDR2 SFDVKD. With V trimmed by 4 bases and J by 0 bases, 2 bases remained unmatched. Here the CDR3 DNA reads TGTGCCACCAGTGACAGGGACAGGGGTAGCAATCAGCCCCAGCATTTT. Translation: CATSDRDRGSNQPQHF.